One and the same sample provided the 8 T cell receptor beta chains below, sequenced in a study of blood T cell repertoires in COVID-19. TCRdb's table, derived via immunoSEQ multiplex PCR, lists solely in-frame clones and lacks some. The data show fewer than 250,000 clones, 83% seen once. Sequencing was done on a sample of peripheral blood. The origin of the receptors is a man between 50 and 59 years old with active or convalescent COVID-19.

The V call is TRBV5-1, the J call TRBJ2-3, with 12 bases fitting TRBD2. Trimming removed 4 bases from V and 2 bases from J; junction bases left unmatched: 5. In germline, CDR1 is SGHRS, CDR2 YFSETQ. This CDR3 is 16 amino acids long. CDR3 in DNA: TGCGCCAGCAGCGGAGGACTAGCGGGGACCACAGATACGCAGTATTTT. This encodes CASSGGLAGTTDTQYF.

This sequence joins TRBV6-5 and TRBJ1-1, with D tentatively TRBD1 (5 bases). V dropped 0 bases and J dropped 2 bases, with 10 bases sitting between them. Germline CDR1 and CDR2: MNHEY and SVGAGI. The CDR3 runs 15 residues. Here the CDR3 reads CASSYSKQVNTEAFF. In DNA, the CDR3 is TGTGCCAGCAGTTACTCGAAACAGGTTAACACTGAAGCTTTCTTT.

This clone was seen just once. As DNA, the CDR3 is TGCGCCAGCAGCCTAGGAGCAGGGACTGGAAACACCATATATTTT. Its translation: CASSLGAGTGNTIYF. The chain has TRBV5-1 and TRBJ1-3; TRBD1 is a possible D gene (5 bases). Germline V gene sequence: CDR1 SGHRS, CDR2 YFSETQ. The germline V and J ends were trimmed by 4 bases and 2 bases, with 13 bases remaining between them. The CDR3 runs to 15 residues. The complete variable domain, with remaining parts taken from reference TRBV5-1 and TRBJ1-3, reads KAGVTQTPRYLIKTRGQQVTLSCSPISGHRSVSWYQQTPGQGLQFLFEYFSETQRNKGNFPGRFSGRQFSNSRSEMNVSTLELGDSALYLCASSLGAGTGNTIYFGEGSWLTVV.

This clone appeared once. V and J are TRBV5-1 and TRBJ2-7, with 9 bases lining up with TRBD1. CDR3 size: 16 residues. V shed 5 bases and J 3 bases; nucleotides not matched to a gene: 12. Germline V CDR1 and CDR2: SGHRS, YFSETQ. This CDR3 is CASRKQMGTGLYEQYF. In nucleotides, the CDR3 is TGCGCCAGCAGAAAACAGATGGGGACAGGGCTCTACGAGCAGTACTTC.

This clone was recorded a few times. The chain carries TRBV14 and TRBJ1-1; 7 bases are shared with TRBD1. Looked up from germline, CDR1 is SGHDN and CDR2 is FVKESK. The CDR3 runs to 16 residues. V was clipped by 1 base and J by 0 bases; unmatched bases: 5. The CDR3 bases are TGTGCCAGCAGCCAAGTCGGACAGGCCATGAACACTGAAGCTTTCTTT. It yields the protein CASSQVGQAMNTEAFF.

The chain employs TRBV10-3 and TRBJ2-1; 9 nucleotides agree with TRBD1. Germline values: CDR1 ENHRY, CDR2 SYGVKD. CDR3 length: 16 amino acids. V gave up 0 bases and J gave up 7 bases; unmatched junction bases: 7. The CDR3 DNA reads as TGTGCCATCAGTGAGTCAAGGGACAGGGAGTGGAATGAGCAGTTCTTC. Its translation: CAISESRDREWNEQFF.

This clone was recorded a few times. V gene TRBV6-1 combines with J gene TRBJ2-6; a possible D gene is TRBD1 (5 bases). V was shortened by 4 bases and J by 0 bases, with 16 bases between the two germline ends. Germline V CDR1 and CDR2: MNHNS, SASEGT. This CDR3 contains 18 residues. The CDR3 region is CASSASGHQSSGANVLTF. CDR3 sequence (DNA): TGTGCCAGCAGTGCCTCCGGACACCAGAGCTCTGGGGCCAACGTCCTGACTTTC.

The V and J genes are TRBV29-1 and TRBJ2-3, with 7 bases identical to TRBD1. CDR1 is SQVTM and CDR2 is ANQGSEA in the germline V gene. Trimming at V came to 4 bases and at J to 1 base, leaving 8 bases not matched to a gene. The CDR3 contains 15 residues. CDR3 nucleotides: TGCAGCGTTGGGAACCGACAGGGCGGCACAGATACGCAGTATTTT. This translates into CSVGNRQGGTDTQYF.